These 30 T cell receptor beta chains came from one sample sequenced in a study of human versus mouse CDR3 diversity and MHC coevolution. TCRdb's copy holds only in-frame clones and misses some; the assay was immunoSEQ multiplex PCR. The sample shows tens of thousands of clones, around 93% of them seen only once. Sequencing input: naive CD4+ T cells from blood. Indicated subset: CD45RO-negative CD62L-positive naive CD4 T cells. The receptors here all came from a person between 25 and 70 years old in good health.

The rearrangement links TRBV2 to TRBJ1-1, with 8 bases that match TRBD1. The CDR3 consists of 14 residues. Germline CDR1 reads SNHLY; CDR2 reads FYNNEI. The trim removed 5 bases at V and 3 bases at J, leaving 5 bases unmatched. In DNA form, the CDR3 reads TGTGCCAGCAGTAATACAGGGGGGTACACTGAAGCTTTCTTT. Amino acid sequence: CASSNTGGYTEAFF.

The rearrangement joins TRBV18 to TRBJ2-2, with D possibly matching TRBD1 (6 bases). CDR1 is KGHSH and CDR2 is LQKENI in the germline V gene. CDR3 length: 16 amino acids. Trimming pared 0 bases from V and 7 bases from J, leaving 15 bases between. CDR3 coding DNA: TGTGCCAGCTCACCACCGGGGACACCGAAGGTCGGGGAGCTGTTTTTT. Translating gives CASSPPGTPKVGELFF. Full variable domain (outside the CDR3, taken from reference TRBV18 and TRBJ2-2): NAGVMQNPRHLVRRRGQEARLRCSPMKGHSHVYWYRQLPEEGLKFMVYLQKENIIDESGMPKERFSAEFPKEGPSILRIQQVVRGDSAAYFCASSPPGTPKVGELFFGEGSRLTVL.

The chain couples TRBV29-1 to TRBJ2-1, with 11 nucleotides matching TRBD1. CDR3 length: 13 residues. Looked up from germline, CDR1 is SQVTM and CDR2 is ANQGSEA. Losses at the gene ends were 5 bases for V and 5 bases for J; bases not matched to a gene: 2. The CDR3, as DNA: TGCAGCGTTACGGGACAGGGGGACAATGAGCAGTTCTTC. Translating it yields CSVTGQGDNEQFF.

The chain links TRBV4-3 to TRBJ2-7; TRBD2 agrees at 10 bases. The CDR3 is 18 residues long. V shed 1 base, J shed 7 bases, and the junction held 16 bases outside the gene matches. From germline, CDR1 is LGHNA and CDR2 YSLEER. The CDR3 protein is CASSQVTSGTASAREQYF. The CDR3 DNA reads as TGCGCCAGCAGCCAAGTAACTAGCGGGACCGCCTCTGCTCGGGAGCAGTACTTC.

This clone was counted between two and nine times. The rearrangement uses TRBV28 and TRBJ1-5, with 8 nucleotides matching TRBD1. Germline CDR1 is MDHEN and CDR2 is SYDVKM. The CDR3 sequence is 14 residues long. The trim removed 2 bases at V and 5 bases at J, leaving 2 bases unmatched. The CDR3 here is CASSLMTGDQPQHF. The CDR3 coding sequence is TGTGCCAGCAGTTTAATGACAGGGGATCAGCCCCAGCATTTT. Full variable domain (remainder filled in from reference TRBV28 and TRBJ1-5): DVKVTQSSRYLVKRTGEKVFLECVQDMDHENMFWYRQDPGLGLRLIYFSYDVKMKEKGDIPEGYSVSREKKERFSLILESASTNQTSMYLCASSLMTGDQPQHFGDGTRLSIL.

The gene calls are TRBV2 and TRBJ2-7, with 7 bases identical to TRBD1. The germline CDR1 and CDR2 sequences are SNHLY and FYNNEI. V shed 8 bases and J 9 bases; nucleotides not matched to a gene: 10. The CDR3 is 12 residues long. This CDR3 reads CASQGEPSGQYF. The CDR3 DNA reads as TGTGCCAGCCAGGGGGAACCGTCAGGGCAGTACTTC. Variable domain in full (rest from reference TRBV2 and TRBJ2-7): EPEVTQTPSHQVTQMGQEVILRCVPISNHLYFYWYRQILGQKVEFLVSFYNNEISEKSEIFDDQFSVERPDGSNFTLKIRSTKLEDSAMYFCASQGEPSGQYFGPGTRLTVT.

The chain links TRBV18 to TRBJ2-1; 12 bases are a match to TRBD2. Per germline, CDR1 KGHSH and CDR2 LQKENI. V lost 4 bases to trimming and J lost 10 bases; unmatched junction nucleotides: 8. This CDR3 contains 15 residues. The DNA of the CDR3 is TGTGCCAGCTCACTTACTAGCGGGGGGCCCGACGAGCAGTTCTTC. It specifies CASSLTSGGPDEQFF.

The rearrangement uses TRBV7-3 and TRBJ1-1; D remains ambiguous. Between the trimmed V and J ends, which lost 3 bases and 3 bases, there was a span of 11 bases. Germline CDR1 reads SGHTA; CDR2 reads FQGTGA. The CDR3 runs 14 residues. The CDR3 protein is CASSFRSSDTEAFF. Written as DNA, the CDR3 is TGTGCCAGCAGCTTCAGGTCTAGCGACACTGAAGCTTTCTTT. Combining the CDR3 with reference TRBV7-3 and TRBJ1-1 gives the whole variable domain GAGVSQTPSNKVTEKGKYVELRCDPISGHTALYWYRQSLGQGPEFLIYFQGTGAADDSGLPNDRFFAVRPEGSVSTLKIQRTERGDSAVYLCASSFRSSDTEAFFGQGTRLTVV.

The gene calls are TRBV5-1 and TRBJ2-3, with D unclear. The V end was cut by 2 bases, the J end by 5 bases, with 12 bases between. CDR3 length: 14 amino acids. Germline lookup yields CDR1 SGHRS and CDR2 YFSETQ. The CDR3 loop reads CASSLMGAGDTQYF. The CDR3 DNA reads TGCGCCAGCAGCTTAATGGGCGCCGGAGATACGCAGTATTTT. Based on the CDR3 plus reference TRBV5-1 and TRBJ2-3, the full variable domain is KAGVTQTPRYLIKTRGQQVTLSCSPISGHRSVSWYQQTPGQGLQFLFEYFSETQRNKGNFPGRFSGRQFSNSRSEMNVSTLELGDSALYLCASSLMGAGDTQYFGPGTRLTVL.

CDR3 coding DNA: TGTGCCAGCAGTTTACCTCTCCTTGAAGCTTTCTTT. Translating it yields CASSLPLLEAFF. V usage is TRBV28 and J usage is TRBJ1-1; no clear D. The germline V gene encodes CDR1 MDHEN and CDR2 SYDVKM. V was cut by 2 bases and J by 7 bases, with 8 bases left in between. The CDR3 runs 12 residues.

The V gene is TRBV9, the J gene TRBJ2-7; 8 nucleotides align to TRBD2. Germline CDR1 and CDR2: SGDLS and YYNGEE. CDR3 size: 13 residues. Trimming took 4 bases from V and 5 from J; bases not matched to a gene: 5. CDR3 sequence reads: CASSTGTRDEQYF. The CDR3 DNA reads as TGTGCCAGCAGCACCGGGACTAGGGACGAGCAGTACTTC.

This clone showed up just once. The chain employs TRBV9 and TRBJ2-5; the match to TRBD1 covers 10 bases. Near its end, the DNA agrees better with TRBJ2-7, so the J call may be wrong. CDR3 size: 15 residues. The germline V gene encodes CDR1 SGDLS and CDR2 YYNGEE. This CDR3 is CASSVAGQGGYEQYF. The CDR3 DNA sequence: TGTGCCAGCAGCGTGGCTGGACAGGGGGGCTACGAGCAGTACTTC.

V and J are TRBV5-8 and TRBJ2-7, with D possibly TRBD2 on 5 matching bases. Trimming stripped 1 base from V and 2 bases from J, with 10 bases between. The CDR3 covers 14 residues. Germline-derived CDR1 and CDR2 are SGHTS and YDEGEE. This CDR3 reads CASSLRLAAYEQYF. CDR3 bases: TGTGCCAGCAGCTTGCGCCTAGCAGCCTACGAGCAGTACTTC.

The rearrangement links TRBV9 to TRBJ1-2; no definite D call. Germline CDR1 is SGDLS and CDR2 is YYNGEE. This CDR3 is 14 amino acids long. V lost 4 bases and J 7 bases, leaving 17 bases between the germline ends. As DNA, the CDR3 is TGTGCCAGCAGCCAAGGAGAGAGGGAATTTGGCTACACCTTC. Its protein is CASSQGEREFGYTF.

CDR3 coding DNA: TGTGCCAGCACCATGCAGGGGCAGAACTATGGCTACACCTTC. Translation: CASTMQGQNYGYTF. The chain joins TRBV28 to TRBJ1-2, with a weak D call TRBD1 (6 bases). CDR3 length: 14 residues. Trimming pared 7 bases from V and 2 bases from J, leaving 14 bases between. Germline CDR1 and CDR2: MDHEN and SYDVKM.

The chain is built from TRBV7-2 and TRBJ2-5; D might be TRBD1 (5 bases). Deletions cut 2 bases from V and 5 bases from J, with 15 bases between. This CDR3 is 15 amino acids long. Germline CDR1 reads SGHTA; CDR2 reads FQGNSA. CDR3 loop: CASSLMQGSRETQYF. CDR3 coding DNA: TGTGCCAGCAGCTTAATGCAGGGCAGTAGGGAGACCCAGTACTTC.

The CDR3 loop is CASSDRTGYYEQYF. For the CDR3, the DNA is TGCGCCAGCAGCGATAGGACTGGGTACTACGAGCAGTACTTC. This chain joins TRBV5-1 and TRBJ2-7; D is perhaps TRBD2 (5 bases). The CDR3 consists of 14 residues. The ends were cut back, 4 bases at V and 3 bases at J, with 14 bases in the middle. CDR1 and CDR2 from the germline V gene are SGHRS and YFSETQ.

The table lists this clone with a count of one. The chain couples TRBV18 to TRBJ2-5, with 9 positions matching TRBD1. The J call may be mistaken, given a closer DNA end match to TRBJ2-7. The CDR3 sequence is 14 residues long. Germline V gives CDR1 KGHSH, CDR2 LQKENI. The CDR3 DNA sequence: TGTGCCAGCTTCGGGACAGGGAAACCCTACGAGCAGTACTTC. Translating it yields CASFGTGKPYEQYF.

The gene calls are TRBV5-1 and TRBJ2-5; 8 bases map to TRBD1. The CDR3 covers 16 residues. CDR1 is SGHRS, CDR2 YFSETQ, per germline. V gave up 1 base and J gave up 5 bases; unmatched junction bases: 10. The CDR3 DNA sequence: TGCGCCAGCAGCTTGTCGGCAGGGGGCGCGTTTGAGACCCAGTACTTC. As protein: CASSLSAGGAFETQYF.

The chain carries TRBV4-2 and TRBJ2-3, with D possibly matching TRBD2 (5 bases). The germline V gene has CDR1 LGHNA and CDR2 YNFKEQ. The CDR3 is made up of 14 amino acids. V lost 4 bases to trimming and J lost 5 bases, with 13 bases between them. For the CDR3, the DNA is TGTGCCAGCAGCCCAAGCTACGGGGTAGATACGCAGTATTTT. It translates to CASSPSYGVDTQYF.

The gene calls are TRBV27 and TRBJ2-7, with D hard to call. There are 15 residues in the CDR3. V was trimmed by 1 base and J by 3 bases, leaving 13 bases between them. The germline V gene encodes CDR1 MNHEY and CDR2 SMNVEV (reference sequence). The CDR3 loop is CASSLLPPSGYEQYF. The CDR3 DNA reads as TGTGCCAGCAGTTTATTGCCTCCGTCGGGCTACGAGCAGTACTTC.

V and J are TRBV19 and TRBJ2-6; 10 positions agree with TRBD1. Per the germline V gene, CDR1 is LNHDA and CDR2 is SQIVND (reference sequence). The CDR3 length is 14 residues. With 8 bases clipped from V and 2 bases from J, the junction kept 0 bases outside the gene matches. Written as DNA, the CDR3 is TGTGCCAGTGGGACAGGGGCTGGGGCCAACGTCCTGACTTTC. Protein product: CASGTGAGANVLTF. The full variable domain, its missing parts supplied by reference TRBV19 and TRBJ2-6, is DGGITQSPKYLFRKEGQNVTLSCEQNLNHDAMYWYRQDPGQGLRLIYYSQIVNDFQKGDIAEGYSVSREKKESFPLTVTSAQKNPTAFYLCASGTGAGANVLTFGAGSRLTVL.

For the CDR3, the DNA is TGTGCCAGCTCACGGGGTTTAGGGGGGACTAGAGGCCTCGAGCAGTACTTC. It is translated as CASSRGLGGTRGLEQYF. This rearrangement joins TRBV18 to TRBJ2-7; 8 bases agree with TRBD2. The CDR3 consists of 17 residues. Germline V gene data show CDR1 as KGHSH and CDR2 as LQKENI. J lost 6 bases, V lost 4 bases, and 17 bases had no gene match.

The rearrangement uses TRBV5-1 and TRBJ1-1; 8 nucleotides align to TRBD1. The CDR3 sequence is 19 residues long. Trimming at V came to 0 bases and at J to 0 bases, leaving 13 bases not matched to a gene. CDR1 is SGHRS and CDR2 is YFSETQ in the germline V gene. This chain's CDR3 is CASSLGWGHRGGMNTEAFF. As DNA, the CDR3 is TGCGCCAGCAGCTTGGGGTGGGGCCACAGGGGGGGCATGAACACTGAAGCTTTCTTT.

The chain carries TRBV5-1 and TRBJ2-3, with 9 bases matching TRBD1. Germline CDR1 is SGHRS and CDR2 is YFSETQ. The CDR3 is 15 amino acids. Unmatched junction bases numbered 9, after V lost 4 bases and J lost 6 bases. The CDR3 DNA is TGCGCCAGCAGCAGGACAGGGGCAACCACGGATACGCAGTATTTT. This encodes CASSRTGATTDTQYF.

The gene calls are TRBV19 and TRBJ2-5; no reliable D call. V was pared by 3 bases and J by 1 base, with 6 bases between. The CDR3 length is 13 residues. Germline V lookup: CDR1 LNHDA, CDR2 SQIVND (reference sequence). The CDR3 region is CASSMTGQETQYF. The CDR3 DNA reads as TGTGCCAGTAGTATGACTGGCCAAGAGACCCAGTACTTC.

V is TRBV5-1 and J is TRBJ2-1; perhaps TRBD1 as D (6 bases). The V end lost 6 bases, the J end lost 5 bases, and 12 bases lay between the germline ends. Per germline, CDR1 SGHRS and CDR2 YFSETQ. The CDR3 spans 13 residues. In DNA form, the CDR3 reads TGCGCCAGCAACAGGGTAACGGACAATGAGCAGTTCTTC. This sequence encodes CASNRVTDNEQFF.

This chain joins TRBV27 and TRBJ2-5; 7 nucleotides align to TRBD2. With V trimmed by 1 base and J by 2 bases, 7 bases remained unmatched. Germline lookup yields CDR1 MNHEY and CDR2 SMNVEV (reference sequence). The CDR3 covers 16 residues. CDR3 nucleotides: TGTGCCAGCAGTTTATTGGGACGGGGGGTGCAAGAGACCCAGTACTTC. It codes for CASSLLGRGVQETQYF.

This rearrangement joins TRBV5-4 to TRBJ2-3; TRBD2 matches 9 bases. The CDR3 covers 13 residues. CDR1 and CDR2 from the germline V gene are SGHNT and YYREEE (reference sequence). With 4 bases clipped from V and 5 bases from J, the junction kept 2 bases outside the gene matches. DNA of the CDR3: TGTGCCAGCAGCCTGCGGGGGGGAGATACGCAGTATTTT. The encoded protein is CASSLRGGDTQYF.

The rearrangement uses TRBV7-2 and TRBJ2-5; no firm D call. Judging by the DNA end, TRBJ2-7 fits better; the J call may be wrong. The CDR3 has 13 residues. The V gene's germline CDR1 is SGHTA and CDR2 FQGNSA. In DNA form, the CDR3 reads TGTGCCAGCAGCTTCAGTCAGGCCTACGAGCAGTACTTC. This translates into CASSFSQAYEQYF.